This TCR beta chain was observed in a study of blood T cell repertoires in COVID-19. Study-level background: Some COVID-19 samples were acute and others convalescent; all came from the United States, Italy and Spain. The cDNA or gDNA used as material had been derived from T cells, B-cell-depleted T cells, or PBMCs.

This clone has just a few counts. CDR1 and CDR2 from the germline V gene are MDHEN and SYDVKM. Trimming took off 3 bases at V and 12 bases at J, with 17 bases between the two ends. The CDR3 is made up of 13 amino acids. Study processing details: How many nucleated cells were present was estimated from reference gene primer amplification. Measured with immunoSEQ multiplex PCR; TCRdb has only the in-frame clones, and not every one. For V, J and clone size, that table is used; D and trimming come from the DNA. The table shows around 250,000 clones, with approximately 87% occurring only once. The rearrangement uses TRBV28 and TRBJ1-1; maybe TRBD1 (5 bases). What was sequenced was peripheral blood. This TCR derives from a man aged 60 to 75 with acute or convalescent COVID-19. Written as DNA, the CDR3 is TGTGCCAGCAGTTTTGGGGCCCCGCAGGGAACTTTCTTT. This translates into CASSFGAPQGTFF. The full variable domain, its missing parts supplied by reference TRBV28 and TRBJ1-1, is DVKVTQSSRYLVKRTGEKVFLECVQDMDHENMFWYRQDPGLGLRLIYFSYDVKMKEKGDIPEGYSVSREKKERFSLILESASTNQTSMYLCASSFGAPQGTFFGQGTRLTVV.